The clone carrying this T cell receptor (beta chain) was observed a few times. Its antigen is still unknown. With constant-segment primers, 5'RACE yielded cDNA libraries of TCR alpha and TCR beta that carried sample barcodes and UMIs. TCRdb re-called the 5' RACE reads through MiXCR, storing one row per CDR3 protein. The sample gives approximately 450,000 distinct CDR3 sequences, 15% to 20% of which show up once; roughly an eighth is in the top ten. This specimen comes from a study of T-cell memory formation after mild COVID-19. Study findings and constraints: Contracting CD4+ clones sat mainly in CM and EM; CD8+ in EMRA.

The CDR3 consists of 17 residues. Losses at the gene ends were 1 base for V and 5 bases for J; bases not matched to a gene: 13. From germline, CDR1 is SQVTM and CDR2 ANQGSEA. V usage is TRBV29-1 and J usage is TRBJ2-5; 10 bases fit TRBD2. The sequence was collected from an adult woman who had mild COVID-19 (a few samples of this study predate the infection). Cell type and time point are not known. The material sequenced was PBMCs or a T cell subset sorted from them (not recorded which). Here the CDR3 reads CSVEALAGDRKGETQYF. CDR3 DNA: TGCAGCGTTGAAGCCCTAGCGGGAGACCGTAAGGGGGAGACCCAGTACTTC.